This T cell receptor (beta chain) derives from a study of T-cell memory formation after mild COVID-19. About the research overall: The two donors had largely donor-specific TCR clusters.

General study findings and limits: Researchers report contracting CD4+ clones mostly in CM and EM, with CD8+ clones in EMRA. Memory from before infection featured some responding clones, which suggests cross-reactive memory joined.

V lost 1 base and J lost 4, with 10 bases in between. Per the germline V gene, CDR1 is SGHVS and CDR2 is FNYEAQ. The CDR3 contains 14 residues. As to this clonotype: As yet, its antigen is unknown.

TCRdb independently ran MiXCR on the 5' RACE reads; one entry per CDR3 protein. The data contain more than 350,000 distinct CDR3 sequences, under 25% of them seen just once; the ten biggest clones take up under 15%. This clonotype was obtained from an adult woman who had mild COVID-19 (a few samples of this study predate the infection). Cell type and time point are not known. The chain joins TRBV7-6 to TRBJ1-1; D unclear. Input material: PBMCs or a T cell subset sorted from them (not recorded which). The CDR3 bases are TGTGCCAGCAGCTTAGTCTTAGCGGGCACTGAAGCTTTCTTT. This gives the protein CASSLVLAGTEAFF.